This T cell receptor (beta chain) came from a study of beta chain features in type 1 diabetes. The authors reverse transcribed all of the isolated RNA, so sequencing captured expressed TCRB transcripts. TCRdb's copy holds only in-frame clones and misses some; the assay was immunoSEQ multiplex PCR. The repertoire has 430,000 or so clones, about an eighth of them found once; the top ten carry over 0.04%. Between the trimmed V and J ends, which lost 2 bases and 0 bases, there was a span of 9 bases. Germline values: CDR1 SGDLS, CDR2 YYNGEE. The CDR3 is 15 amino acids. The receptor's source is a woman aged 18-29 years in good health. The sample comprised naive CD4+ T cells from blood. V and J are TRBV9 and TRBJ2-1; D remains unclear. CDR3 region: CASSVTVSSYNEQFF. Written as DNA, the CDR3 is TGTGCCAGCAGCGTCACGGTAAGCTCCTACAATGAGCAGTTCTTC.